These 32 T cell receptor beta chains share one sample of origin, sequenced in a study of post-analysis software for immune sequencing data. Study results and limitations: When patients were compared with controls, 4 or 5 TRBV segments were more frequent, TRBV5-6, TRBV5-1 and TRBV20-1 among them.

Antigens of these TCRs are unknown. The library was made from cDNA and included unique molecular identifiers. Via MiXCR, TCRdb re-called the PCR reads, giving one row per CDR3 protein. Counted here are hundreds of thousands of distinct CDR3 sequences, roughly a third occurring once; the ten biggest clones make up more than 4%. Material: blood. These receptors all come from a girl aged 5-17 years with multiple sclerosis.

On this clonotype itself: A much larger clone differs from this one at a single base, so this may be a read error. The conserved phenylalanine or tryptophan normally closing the CDR3 is absent here, so this likely arose from a read error. The V and J genes are TRBV27 and TRBJ2-1; TRBD1 aligns across 7 bases. CDR1 MNHEY and CDR2 SMNVEV come from the germline V gene (reference sequence). The length of the CDR3 is 16 residues. V shed 7 bases, J shed 1 base, and the junction held 10 bases outside the gene matches. The CDR3 sequence: CASKPDRTLSYNEQFL. The CDR3 DNA sequence: TGTGCCAGCAAACCGGACAGGACCCTTTCCTACAATGAGCAGTTCTTA.

The chain links TRBV20-1 to TRBJ2-2, with TRBD1 as a possible D gene (5 bases). The CDR3 has 16 residues. The ends were cut back, 3 bases at V and 4 bases at J, with 18 bases in the middle. In germline, CDR1 is DFQATT, CDR2 SNEGSKA (reference sequence). CDR3 DNA: TGCAGTGCTAGGGACACCCTGCAAATGTTCACCGGGGAGCTGTTTTTT. Translation: CSARDTLQMFTGELFF.

A remark on this clonotype: This may be a read error: a much more frequent sequence differs by one nucleotide. The CDR3 is CASSVQETQFF. The CDR3 DNA reads as TGTGCCAGCAGTGTACAAGAGACCCAGTTCTTC. The chain couples TRBV28 to TRBJ2-1, with D uncertain. This CDR3 has 11 residues. Germline lookup yields CDR1 MDHEN and CDR2 SYDVKM. V gave up 5 bases and J gave up 13 bases, with 12 bases separating them.

The chain joins TRBV4-3 to TRBJ2-3; D remains ambiguous. The CDR3 totals 13 residues. Germline CDR1 reads LGHNA; CDR2 reads YSLEER. Deletions cut 1 base from V and 3 bases from J, with 5 bases between. The CDR3 DNA sequence: TGCGCCAGCAGCCAAGCACTTACAGATACGCAGTATTTT. Translation gives CASSQALTDTQYF.

As regards this clonotype: Possible read error: a much larger clone is one base away. The gene calls are TRBV7-3 and TRBJ2-4; 14 positions agree with TRBD2. V dropped 2 bases and J dropped 13; count of bases not matched to a gene: 13. The CDR3 consists of 17 residues. Germline V CDR1 and CDR2: SGHTA, FQGTGA. The CDR3 coding sequence is TGTGCCAGCAGCTTAGCGGGACTAGCGGGAGCCCGCAATGAGCAGTACTTC. Protein sequence: CASSLAGLAGARNEQYF.

This chain connects TRBV7-2 to TRBJ2-3, with 7 bases fitting TRBD2. The CDR3 runs to 16 residues. The germline V gene encodes CDR1 SGHTA and CDR2 FQGNSA. V was pared by 1 base and J by 4 bases, with 8 bases of the junction left unmatched. CDR3 region: CASSLGGLSKADTQYF. CDR3 coding DNA: TGTGCCAGCAGCTTAGGGGGACTATCAAAGGCAGATACGCAGTATTTT. The full variable domain, rest sourced from reference TRBV7-2 and TRBJ2-3, is GAGVSQSPSNKVTEKGKDVELRCDPISGHTALYWYRQSLGQGLEFLIYFQGNSAPDKSGLPSDRFSAERTGGSVSTLTIQRTQQEDSAVYLCASSLGGLSKADTQYFGPGTRLTVL.

This clonotype was seen many times. The chain combines TRBV20-1 with TRBJ2-3, with 8 bases fitting TRBD2. Trimming removed 5 bases from V and 4 bases from J; junction bases left unmatched: 5. The CDR3 consists of 13 residues. Germline-derived CDR1 and CDR2 are DFQATT and SNEGSKA (reference sequence). The CDR3 coding sequence is TGCAGTGCTTCAGCGGGGGCCCCAGATACGCAGTATTTT. It is translated as CSASAGAPDTQYF.

This clonotype was seen only a few times. With a much larger clone just one base away, this may be a read error. The chain recombines TRBV12-3 or TRBV12-4 with TRBJ2-3; perhaps TRBD2 as D (6 bases). Trimming left V 2 bases short and J 0 bases short, with 9 bases between. The CDR3 is 15 amino acids. CDR3 DNA sequence: TGTGCCAGCAGTTTATGGGGGGTGAGCACAGATACGCAGTATTTT. Amino acids: CASSLWGVSTDTQYF.

The chain employs TRBV28 and TRBJ2-3; D call uncertain. V lost 8 bases and J 7 bases, leaving 19 bases between the germline ends. This CDR3 spans 14 amino acids. CDR1 MDHEN and CDR2 SYDVKM come from the germline V gene. CDR3 nucleotide sequence: TGTGCCAGCCGCTCCGGGTCTCGGCAAAATACGCAGTATTTT. Protein sequence: CASRSGSRQNTQYF. Using reference TRBV28 and TRBJ2-3 for the parts outside the CDR3, the full variable domain is DVKVTQSSRYLVKRTGEKVFLECVQDMDHENMFWYRQDPGLGLRLIYFSYDVKMKEKGDIPEGYSVSREKKERFSLILESASTNQTSMYLCASRSGSRQNTQYFGPGTRLTVL.

This chain links TRBV7-3 with TRBJ1-1; no definite D call. CDR3 length equals 14 residues. Trimming shortened V by 1 base and J by 1 base, and 7 bases separated the two germline ends. Germline CDR1 and CDR2: SGHTA and FQGTGA. The CDR3 here is CASSLSSTNTEAFF. DNA of the CDR3: TGTGCCAGCAGCTTAAGCTCCACGAACACTGAAGCTTTCTTT.

This clonotype was observed at least ten times. CDR3 region: CASSYNLGGEDNQPQHF. In nucleotides, the CDR3 is TGTGCCAGCAGCTACAACCTGGGAGGGGAGGACAATCAGCCCCAGCATTTT. V and J are TRBV7-9 and TRBJ1-5; a possible D gene is TRBD1 (5 bases). Germline CDR1 reads SEHNR; CDR2 reads FQNEAQ (reference sequence). V lost 4 bases and J lost 3, with 19 bases in between. The CDR3 is 17 amino acids. Variable domain in full (rest from reference TRBV7-9 and TRBJ1-5): DTGVSQNPRHKITKRGQNVTFRCDPISEHNRLYWYRQTLGQGPEFLTYFQNEAQLEKSRLLSDRFSAERPKGSFSTLEIQRTEQGDSAMYLCASSYNLGGEDNQPQHFGDGTRLSIL.

V is TRBV29-1 and J is TRBJ2-5; D might be TRBD1 or TRBD2, each matching 6 bases. This CDR3 is built from 14 residues. From germline, CDR1 is SQVTM and CDR2 ANQGSEA. V was clipped by 4 bases and J by 4 bases, with 16 bases between them. This chain's CDR3 is CSVGQSGASETQYF. The CDR3 DNA follows: TGCAGCGTTGGTCAATCGGGGGCCTCAGAGACCCAGTACTTC.

The chain links TRBV6-5 to TRBJ2-7, with TRBD2 matching 8 bases. CDR3 size: 16 residues. The ends lost 6 bases at V and 6 bases at J; junction bases unmatched: 16. Germline V gene lookup returns CDR1 MNHEY and CDR2 SVGAGI. The DNA of the CDR3 is TGTGCCAGCAGCTTCGCCAGCGTGGCGGGGGGCTCCGAGCAGTACTTC. It translates to CASSFASVAGGSEQYF.

This clonotype was detected a few times. This may arise from a read error, as a much more abundant clone is one base away. V gene TRBV20-1 combines with J gene TRBJ2-1; TRBD2 agrees at 7 bases. Near its end, the DNA agrees better with TRBJ2-7, so the J call may be wrong. The CDR3 length is 15 residues. Germline V gene sequence: CDR1 DFQATT, CDR2 SNEGSKA (reference sequence). As DNA, the CDR3 is TGCAGTGCTAGCACGCGGGGGAGCTCCTACAATGAGCAGTACTTC. Its protein product is CSASTRGSSYNEQYF.

This clonotype showed up many times. The chain links TRBV4-1 to TRBJ1-5; D is unclear. Trimming removed 0 bases from V and 9 bases from J, with 15 bases in between. CDR3 length: 15 amino acids. CDR1 and CDR2 (germline): MGHRA, YSYEKL. The CDR3 DNA is TGCGCCAGCAGCCAAGAACTCGCGGTGATGGGGCCCCAGCATTTT. Amino acids: CASSQELAVMGPQHF.

In this sample, this clonotype turned up a few times. The chain has TRBV2 and TRBJ2-7, with 8 bases that match TRBD2. CDR1 and CDR2 from the germline V gene are SNHLY and FYNNEI. CDR3 length: 15 residues. With V trimmed by 9 bases and J by 5 bases, 15 bases remained unmatched. The chain's CDR3 is CARQSRGSGDDEQYF. Here the CDR3 DNA reads TGTGCCAGGCAGTCTCGGGGTAGCGGGGATGACGAGCAGTACTTC. Full variable domain (outside the CDR3, taken from reference TRBV2 and TRBJ2-7): EPEVTQTPSHQVTQMGQEVILRCVPISNHLYFYWYRQILGQKVEFLVSFYNNEISEKSEIFDDQFSVERPDGSNFTLKIRSTKLEDSAMYFCARQSRGSGDDEQYFGPGTRLTVT.

This clonotype appeared many times. The rearrangement joins TRBV27 to TRBJ2-1; D unresolved. The length of the CDR3 is 13 residues. V was cut by 8 bases and J by 0 bases, with 8 bases left in between. CDR1 is MNHEY and CDR2 is SMNVEV in the germline V gene (reference sequence). The CDR3 sequence is CASSRSSYNEQFF. The CDR3 nucleotides are TGTGCCAGCTCCCGGTCCTCCTACAATGAGCAGTTCTTC.

The sample holds a few counts of this clonotype. The chain employs TRBV5-1 and TRBJ1-1; 7 bases match TRBD1. The length of the CDR3 is 17 residues. Losses at the gene ends were 4 bases for V and 0 bases for J; bases not matched to a gene: 12. Looked up from germline, CDR1 is SGHRS and CDR2 is YFSETQ. Here the CDR3 DNA reads TGCGCCAGCAGCACGCGTACAGGGGACCCCATGAACACTGAAGCTTTCTTT. It translates to CASSTRTGDPMNTEAFF. Full variable domain (missing parts from reference TRBV5-1 and TRBJ1-1): KAGVTQTPRYLIKTRGQQVTLSCSPISGHRSVSWYQQTPGQGLQFLFEYFSETQRNKGNFPGRFSGRQFSNSRSEMNVSTLELGDSALYLCASSTRTGDPMNTEAFFGQGTRLTVV.

The V gene is TRBV28, the J gene TRBJ2-1; D possibly corresponds to TRBD1 (6 bases). The germline V gene encodes CDR1 MDHEN and CDR2 SYDVKM. The CDR3 loop spans 16 amino acids. The V gene lost 5 bases and the J gene lost 0 bases, with 14 bases spanning the gap. This chain's CDR3 is CASSHGQSSSYNEQFF. The CDR3, as DNA: TGTGCCAGCAGTCATGGACAGTCGAGCTCCTACAATGAGCAGTTCTTC.

This clonotype was detected many times. The V call is TRBV5-1, the J call TRBJ2-1, with D unclear. The germline gives CDR1 SGHRS, CDR2 YFSETQ. The CDR3 spans 12 residues. With 0 bases removed from V and 10 bases from J, the gap between germline ends came to 8 bases. The CDR3 region is CASSLGTGEQFF. DNA for the CDR3: TGCGCCAGCAGCTTGGGTACTGGGGAGCAGTTCTTC.

Many counts were recorded for this clonotype. The chain has TRBV14 and TRBJ1-1; maybe TRBD1 (5 bases). The V end lost 1 base, the J end lost 4 bases, and 13 bases lay between the germline ends. Germline CDR1 reads SGHDN; CDR2 reads FVKESK. The CDR3 has 15 residues. The CDR3, as DNA: TGTGCCAGCAGCCAAGCCTCAGGGAGAGGCACTGAAGCTTTCTTT. The encoded protein is CASSQASGRGTEAFF. The whole variable domain, filled in from reference TRBV14 and TRBJ1-1, reads EAGVTQFPSHSVIEKGQTVTLRCDPISGHDNLYWYRRVMGKEIKFLLHFVKESKQDESGMPNNRFLAERTGGTYSTLKVQPAELEDSGVYFCASSQASGRGTEAFFGQGTRLTVV.

DNA of the CDR3: TGTGCCACCAGTGGGGCGCAGGGAACCACAGATACGCAGTATTTT. Translating gives CATSGAQGTTDTQYF. The chain uses TRBV15 and TRBJ2-3, with D maybe TRBD1 (5 bases). CDR1 and CDR2 from the germline V gene are LNHNV and YYDKDF (reference sequence). The V end was cut by 6 bases, the J end by 2 bases, with 15 bases between. This CDR3 is built from 15 residues.

This clonotype was seen only a few times. The chain couples TRBV11-2 to TRBJ1-6, with 7 bases matching TRBD1. Per germline, CDR1 SGHAT and CDR2 FQNNGV. With V trimmed by 7 bases and J by 7 bases, 7 bases remained unmatched. The CDR3 has 14 amino acids. Here the CDR3 reads CASTAGGWNSPLHF. CDR3 coding DNA: TGTGCCAGCACCGCAGGGGGATGGAATTCACCCCTCCACTTT.

This chain links TRBV20-1 with TRBJ2-3, with 9 bases aligning to TRBD2. CDR3 length: 15 amino acids. The V gene end was trimmed by 5 bases and the J gene end by 3 bases; junction bases not matched to a gene: 9. Germline V gives CDR1 DFQATT, CDR2 SNEGSKA (reference sequence). CDR3 nucleotide sequence: TGCAGTGCTCCCCGCGCAACTAGCGGGACAGATACGCAGTATTTT. Its protein product is CSAPRATSGTDTQYF.

On this clonotype itself: One base away lies a much larger clone, so this may be a sequencing read error. V usage is TRBV7-2 and J usage is TRBJ2-7, with 10 bases identical to TRBD2. The germline V gene encodes CDR1 SGHTA and CDR2 FQGNSA. The V segment lost 3 bases and the J segment 7 bases; nucleotides outside the gene matches: 12. This CDR3 contains 16 residues. CDR3: CASSLTSGFSYNEQYF. CDR3 sequence (DNA): TGTGCCAGCAGCTTGACTAGCGGGTTTTCCTACAATGAGCAGTACTTC.

This clonotype has a count of ten or more. V is TRBV4-1 and J is TRBJ1-2; a possible D gene is TRBD1 (5 bases). The CDR3 is 14 residues long. V was cut by 1 base and J by 4 bases, with 10 bases left in between. From germline, CDR1 is MGHRA and CDR2 YSYEKL. CDR3 sequence: CASSQGGDAYGYTF. CDR3 sequence (DNA): TGCGCCAGCAGCCAAGGGGGGGATGCCTATGGCTACACCTTC.

The chain has TRBV20-1 and TRBJ2-3; TRBD2 aligns across 10 bases. The V gene's germline CDR1 is DFQATT and CDR2 SNEGSKA (reference sequence). V was clipped by 0 bases and J by 14 bases; unmatched bases: 5. This CDR3 region has 12 residues. For the CDR3, the DNA is TGCAGTGCTAGAGATAGCGGGGGGTATTTGTATTTT. Its protein product is CSARDSGGYLYF.

This clonotype has only a few counts. The J gene is TRBJ2-1, the V gene TRBV28; D unresolved. CDR1 is MDHEN, CDR2 SYDVKM, per germline. This CDR3 is 11 amino acids long. V was pared by 7 bases and J by 8 bases, with 9 bases between. The CDR3 DNA reads TGTGCCAGCATTAGTTTACATGAGCAGTTCTTC. Its protein is CASISLHEQFF.

This clonotype occurred many times. The CDR3 loop reads CASSLWTSGANEQFF. The CDR3 nucleotides are TGTGCCAGCAGCCTGTGGACTAGCGGGGCCAATGAGCAGTTCTTC. The chain uses TRBV7-2 and TRBJ2-1; TRBD2 aligns across 12 bases. The CDR3 has 15 residues. Losses at the gene ends were 5 bases for V and 6 bases for J; bases not matched to a gene: 5. Per germline, CDR1 SGHTA and CDR2 FQGNSA.

The sample holds many counts of this clonotype. This rearrangement joins TRBV20-1 to TRBJ2-1; weak D call: TRBD2 (8 bases). Trimming left V 6 bases short and J 4 bases short, with 22 bases between. From germline, CDR1 is DFQATT and CDR2 SNEGSKA (reference sequence). This CDR3 has 16 amino acids. This chain's CDR3 is CSAFDIGRGPYNEQFF. The DNA of the CDR3 is TGCAGTGCCTTTGATATCGGGAGGGGGCCGTACAATGAGCAGTTCTTC.

This clonotype was recorded at least ten times. This chain joins TRBV12-3 or TRBV12-4 and TRBJ2-1, with 7 bases that match TRBD1. The trim removed 6 bases at V and 10 bases at J, leaving 9 bases unmatched. This CDR3 has 13 residues. CDR3: CASSPGQSGEQFF. As DNA, the CDR3 is TGTGCCAGCAGCCCGGGACAGTCAGGCGAGCAGTTCTTC.

Many counts were recorded for this clonotype. The chain uses TRBV28 and TRBJ2-5, with a weak D call TRBD1 (6 bases). CDR3 length: 16 residues. V was pared by 5 bases and J by 5 bases, with 21 bases between. Germline V gives CDR1 MDHEN, CDR2 SYDVKM. The CDR3 spells CASSMPRGPTGETQYF. CDR3 in DNA: TGTGCCAGCAGTATGCCCAGGGGACCGACGGGGGAGACCCAGTACTTC.